This T cell receptor beta chain comes out of a study of blood T cell repertoires in COVID-19. The wider study: PBMCs, B-cell-depleted T cells, or T cells provided the cDNA or gDNA that made up the material.

Trimming left V 6 bases short and J 6 bases short, with 10 bases between. The CDR3 loop spans 11 amino acids. Per germline, CDR1 DFQATT and CDR2 SNEGSKA (reference sequence). How the authors handled the data: The authors estimated nucleated cell counts from reference gene primer amplification. Only in-frame clones appear in the TCRdb table, and some are missing; sequencing was by immunoSEQ multiplex PCR. Clone size and V and J calls were adopted from that table, with D and trimming inferred from the DNA. The repertoire consists of about 80,000 clones, with about 83% occurring once and the leading ten covering about 5.3%.

This clonotype was sampled from a woman of 80 years or more with active or convalescent COVID-19. Sequenced: peripheral blood. V and J are TRBV20-1 and TRBJ2-3, with D hard to call. CDR3 in DNA: TGCAGTGCCTACCCCAGGGATACGCAGTATTTT. Its translation is CSAYPRDTQYF.